The T cell receptor beta chain under discussion was sequenced for a study of glioma-infiltrating T cells after dendritic cell vaccination (dated by TCRdb to about 2016). Regarding the study in general: The cohort included some 15 glioblastoma patients drawn from Phase I and II dendritic cell vaccination trials, of whom 9 were newly diagnosed and 6 had recurrent disease. In glioblastoma patients vaccinated with dendritic cells, deep sequencing of TCR beta CDR3 regions served to measure tumor-infiltrating lymphocyte content and to compare repertoires between tumor and blood. To make the vaccine, monocyte-derived dendritic cells were cultured for seven to eight days with IL-4 and GM-CSF and then pulsed overnight with autologous tumor lysate. Between about 2002 and 2013, the patients were given dendritic cell vaccination pulsed with autologous tumor lysate. Survival after dendritic cell vaccination was correlated with TCR sequencing metrics such as TIL content and the overlap between tumor and blood repertoires. Patients received three intradermal dendritic cell vaccine injections at biweekly intervals in the arm below the axilla. On the study overall, not on this receptor specifically: The three-group TCR overlap response model was characterized as speculative, and prospective validation of the model was stated to be required. The cohort was small and heterogeneous, only a few patients had full blood and tumor sets, and even fewer had initial-recurrent tumor pairs. No direct relationship between TCR clonality and survival was found, suggesting a diverse polyclonal response may matter. After dendritic cell vaccination, a higher estimated pretreatment TIL content predicted longer time to progression and overall survival.

Patients were selected for having adequate residual fresh-frozen tumor tissue and more than two years of available survival data. None of the glioblastoma patients carried an isocitrate dehydrogenase mutation, although molecular status otherwise varied. PBMC were collected before vaccination, two weeks after the third vaccination, and at tumor progression if progression occurred. The Qiagen DNeasy Blood extraction Kit was used for extraction of genomic DNA. The germline V gene supplies CDR1 LGHNA and CDR2 YSLEER. V has 0 bases trimmed and J has 9 bases trimmed; junction bases matching no gene number 10. The CDR3 has 16 amino acids, counting the end cysteine and phenylalanine. Solely the CDR3 DNA is kept, with 48 bases framed from the first base. TCRB CDR3 regions were amplified from approximately 2 ug genomic DNA, or all available DNA if less, using the immunoSEQ assay. Multiplex PCR used 60 forward primers for TCR V beta segments and 13 reverse primers for J beta segments. To estimate reads per starting template, synthetic control templates were spiked into each sample at limiting dilution. Reads of 87 bp were generated by sequencing on the Illumina HiSeq System. The authors' analysis ran thus. PCR and sequencing errors were removed by merging closely related sequences with a nearest neighbor algorithm. TCR overlap was measured as the percentage of unique tumor TCR beta sequences also present in the same patient's peripheral blood. TCRdb re-hosts the immuneACCESS table, in-frame sequences only. Its copies lack some clones; in the studies checked, an unresolved V gene accounts for under half of them, and the cause for the rest is not known. V and J calls and clone size are as listed in that table; D and trimming were resolved from the DNA. The sample table lists 95,000 to 110,000 clones, approximately 80% of them with a count of one. The leading ten clones occupy about an eighth of the sample.

Notes on this clone: The antigen it binds to is not known. Base qualities are not at hand, and no much larger clone is one base apart.

The clonotype was recovered from a human donor with glioblastoma. This specimen consisted of blood, obtained before dendritic cell vaccination. The chain is assembled from TRBV4-3 and TRBJ2-3, with TRBD2 matching 9 junction bases. The bases are TGCGCCAGCAGCCAAGATTTAGGCGGGGGGGCCGTCACGCAGTATTTT. Its coded protein is CASSQDLGGGAVTQYF.